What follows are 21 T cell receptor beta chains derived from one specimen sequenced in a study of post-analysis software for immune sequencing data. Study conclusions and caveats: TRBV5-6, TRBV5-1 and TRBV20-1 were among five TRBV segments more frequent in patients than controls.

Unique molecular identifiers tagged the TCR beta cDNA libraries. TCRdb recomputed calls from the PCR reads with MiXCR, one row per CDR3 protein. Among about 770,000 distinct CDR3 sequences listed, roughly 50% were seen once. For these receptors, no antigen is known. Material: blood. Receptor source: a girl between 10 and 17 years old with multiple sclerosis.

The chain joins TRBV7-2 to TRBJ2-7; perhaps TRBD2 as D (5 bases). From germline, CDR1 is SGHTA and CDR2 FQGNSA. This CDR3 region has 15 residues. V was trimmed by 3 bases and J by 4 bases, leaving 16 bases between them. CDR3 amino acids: CASSLGRLADYEQYF. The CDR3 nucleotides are TGTGCCAGCAGCTTGGGCCGGCTAGCTGATTACGAGCAGTACTTC. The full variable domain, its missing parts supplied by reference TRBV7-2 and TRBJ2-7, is GAGVSQSPSNKVTEKGKDVELRCDPISGHTALYWYRQSLGQGLEFLIYFQGNSAPDKSGLPSDRFSAERTGGSVSTLTIQRTQQEDSAVYLCASSLGRLADYEQYFGPGTRLTVT.

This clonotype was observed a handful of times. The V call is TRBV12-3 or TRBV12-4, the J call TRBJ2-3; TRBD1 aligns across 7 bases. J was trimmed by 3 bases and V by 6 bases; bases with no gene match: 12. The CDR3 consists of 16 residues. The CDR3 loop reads CASRDTPGQITDTQYF. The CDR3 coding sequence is TGTGCCAGCAGGGACACACCGGGACAGATTACAGATACGCAGTATTTT.

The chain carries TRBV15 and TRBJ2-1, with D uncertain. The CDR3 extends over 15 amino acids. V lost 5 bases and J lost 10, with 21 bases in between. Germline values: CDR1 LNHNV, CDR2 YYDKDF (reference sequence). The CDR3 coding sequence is TGTGCCACCAGCTTCTGGGGTGCCCCCGGTGGCGAGCAGTTCTTC. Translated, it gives CATSFWGAPGGEQFF.

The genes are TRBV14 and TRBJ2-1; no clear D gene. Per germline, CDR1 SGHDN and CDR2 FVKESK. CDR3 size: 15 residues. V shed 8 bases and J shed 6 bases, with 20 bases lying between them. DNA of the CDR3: TGTGCCAGCGGCCCCCAAGGTCTGGGGTTCAATGAGCAGTTCTTC. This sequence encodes CASGPQGLGFNEQFF.

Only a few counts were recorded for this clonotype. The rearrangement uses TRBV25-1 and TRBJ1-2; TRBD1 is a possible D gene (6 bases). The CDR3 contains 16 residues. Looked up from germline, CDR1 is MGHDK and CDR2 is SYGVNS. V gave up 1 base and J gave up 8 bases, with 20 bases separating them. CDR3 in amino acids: CASSEWGGGALEGYTF. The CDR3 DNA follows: TGTGCCAGCAGTGAATGGGGAGGGGGGGCATTAGAGGGCTACACCTTC.

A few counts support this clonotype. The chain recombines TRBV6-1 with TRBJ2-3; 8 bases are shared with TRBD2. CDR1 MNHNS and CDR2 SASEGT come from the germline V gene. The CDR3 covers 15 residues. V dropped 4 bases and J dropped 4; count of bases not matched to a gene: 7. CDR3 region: CASSGLALQADTQYF. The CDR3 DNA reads TGTGCCAGCAGTGGACTAGCGTTGCAGGCAGATACGCAGTATTTT.

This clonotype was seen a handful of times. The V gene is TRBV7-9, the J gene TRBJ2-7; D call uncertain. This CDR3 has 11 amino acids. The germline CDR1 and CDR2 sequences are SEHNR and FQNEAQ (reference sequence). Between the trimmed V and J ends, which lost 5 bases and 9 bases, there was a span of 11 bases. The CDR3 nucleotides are TGTGCCAGCAGCACCCAATTCGGGCAGTACTTC. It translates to CASSTQFGQYF. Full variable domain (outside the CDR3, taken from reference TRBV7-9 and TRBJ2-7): DTGVSQNPRHKITKRGQNVTFRCDPISEHNRLYWYRQTLGQGPEFLTYFQNEAQLEKSRLLSDRFSAERPKGSFSTLEIQRTEQGDSAMYLCASSTQFGQYFGPGTRLTVT.

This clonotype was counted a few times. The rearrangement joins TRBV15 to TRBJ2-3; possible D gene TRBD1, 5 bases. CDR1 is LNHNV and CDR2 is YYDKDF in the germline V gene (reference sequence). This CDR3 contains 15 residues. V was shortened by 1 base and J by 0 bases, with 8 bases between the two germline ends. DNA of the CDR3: TGTGCCACCAGCAGAGGACAGCCTAGCACAGATACGCAGTATTTT. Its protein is CATSRGQPSTDTQYF.

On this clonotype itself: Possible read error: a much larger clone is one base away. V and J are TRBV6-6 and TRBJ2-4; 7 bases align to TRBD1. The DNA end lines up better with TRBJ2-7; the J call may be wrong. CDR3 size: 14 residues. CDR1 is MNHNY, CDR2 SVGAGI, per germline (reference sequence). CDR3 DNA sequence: TGTGCCAGCAGTTACGGGCAGGGGGTCTACGAGCAGTACTTC. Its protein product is CASSYGQGVYEQYF.

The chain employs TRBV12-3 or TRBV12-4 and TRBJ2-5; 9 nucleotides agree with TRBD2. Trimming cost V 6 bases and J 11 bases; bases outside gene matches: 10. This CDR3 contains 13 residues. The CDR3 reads CASSPVIAGEQYF. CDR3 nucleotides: TGTGCCAGCAGCCCGGTGATAGCGGGGGAGCAGTACTTC.

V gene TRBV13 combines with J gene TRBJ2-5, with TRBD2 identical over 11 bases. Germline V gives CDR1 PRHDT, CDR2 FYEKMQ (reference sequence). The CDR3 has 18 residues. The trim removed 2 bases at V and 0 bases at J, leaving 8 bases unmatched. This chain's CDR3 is CASSLRGLAASYQETQYF. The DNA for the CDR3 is TGTGCCAGCAGCTTAAGGGGACTAGCGGCCTCGTACCAAGAGACCCAGTACTTC.

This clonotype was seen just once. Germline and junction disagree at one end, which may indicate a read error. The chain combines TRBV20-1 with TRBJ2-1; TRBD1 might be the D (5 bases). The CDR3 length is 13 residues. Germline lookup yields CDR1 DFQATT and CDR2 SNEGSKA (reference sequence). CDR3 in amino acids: CSASGLQGGEQFF. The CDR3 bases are TGCAGTGCTAGTGGCCTCCAGGGCGGTGAGCAGTTCTTT.

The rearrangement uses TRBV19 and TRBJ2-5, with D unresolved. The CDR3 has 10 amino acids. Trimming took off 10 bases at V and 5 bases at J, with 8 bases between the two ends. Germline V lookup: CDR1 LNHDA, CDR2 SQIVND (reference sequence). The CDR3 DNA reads TGTGCCACCGTGGGGGAGACCCAGTACTTC. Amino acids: CATVGETQYF.

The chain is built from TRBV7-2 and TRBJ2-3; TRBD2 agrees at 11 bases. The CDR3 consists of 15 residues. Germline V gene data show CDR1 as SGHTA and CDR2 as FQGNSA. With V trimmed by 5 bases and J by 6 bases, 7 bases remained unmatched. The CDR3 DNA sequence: TGTGCCAGCAGCCGGGGACTAGCGGAGCCGGATACGCAGTATTTT. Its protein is CASSRGLAEPDTQYF.

The DNA for the CDR3 is TGTGCCAGCAGCTGGACAGGGGGAGAAAAACTGTTTTTT. Translation: CASSWTGGEKLFF. The chain employs TRBV7-2 and TRBJ1-4, with 10 bases that match TRBD1. The CDR3 extends over 13 amino acids. With 4 bases clipped from V and 8 bases from J, the junction kept 1 base outside the gene matches. CDR1 SGHTA and CDR2 FQGNSA come from the germline V gene.

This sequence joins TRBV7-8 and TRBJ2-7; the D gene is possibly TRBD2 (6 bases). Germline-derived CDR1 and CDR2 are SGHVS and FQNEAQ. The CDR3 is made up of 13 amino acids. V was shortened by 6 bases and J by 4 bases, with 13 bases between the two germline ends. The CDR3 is CASSSGSRYEQYF. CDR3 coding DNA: TGTGCCAGCAGTTCCGGGAGTCGGTACGAGCAGTACTTC.

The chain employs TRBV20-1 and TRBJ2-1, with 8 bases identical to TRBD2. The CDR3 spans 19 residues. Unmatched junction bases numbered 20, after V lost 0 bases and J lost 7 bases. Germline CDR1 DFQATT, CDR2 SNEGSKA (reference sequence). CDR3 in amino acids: CSARDRGGIAGPHRNEQFF. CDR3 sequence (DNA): TGCAGTGCTAGAGATAGGGGTGGAATAGCGGGACCGCATCGGAATGAGCAGTTCTTC.

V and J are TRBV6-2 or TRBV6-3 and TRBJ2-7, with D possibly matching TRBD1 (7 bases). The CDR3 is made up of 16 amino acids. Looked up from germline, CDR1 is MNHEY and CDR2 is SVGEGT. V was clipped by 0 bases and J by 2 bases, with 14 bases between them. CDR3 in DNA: TGTGCCAGCAGTTACTCGGCGGGACAGAGCCCCTACGAGCAGTACTTC. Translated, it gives CASSYSAGQSPYEQYF.

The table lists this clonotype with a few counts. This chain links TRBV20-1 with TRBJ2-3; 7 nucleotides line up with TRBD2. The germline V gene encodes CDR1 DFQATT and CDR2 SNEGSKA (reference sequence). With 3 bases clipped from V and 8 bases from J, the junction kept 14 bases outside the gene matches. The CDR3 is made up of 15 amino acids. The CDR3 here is CSASPGGAGVVTQYF. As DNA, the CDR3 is TGCAGTGCTAGCCCCGGAGGGGCGGGAGTTGTTACGCAGTATTTT.

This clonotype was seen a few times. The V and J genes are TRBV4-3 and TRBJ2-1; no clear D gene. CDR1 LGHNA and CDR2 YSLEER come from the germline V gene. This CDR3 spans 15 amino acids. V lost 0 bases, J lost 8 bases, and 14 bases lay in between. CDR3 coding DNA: TGCGCCAGCAGCCAAGATAGTGCAGTGCTCGATGAGCAGTTCTTC. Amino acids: CASSQDSAVLDEQFF.

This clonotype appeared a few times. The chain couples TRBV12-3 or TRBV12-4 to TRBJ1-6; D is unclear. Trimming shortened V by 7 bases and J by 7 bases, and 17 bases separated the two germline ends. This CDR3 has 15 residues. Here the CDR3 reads CASTTKPGQNSPLHF. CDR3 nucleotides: TGTGCCAGCACCACTAAACCGGGCCAGAATTCACCCCTCCACTTT.